This TCR beta chain was sequenced for a study of cytomegalovirus exposure and HLA in healthy donors. Donors consisted of healthy bone marrow donors. This clone was picked up one time. No antigen is known for it. Points from the study as a whole: Cytomegalovirus status was reportedly diagnosed by the classifier with high specificity and sensitivity. TCR beta chain V- and J-gene trimming was linked, in a later analysis, to a missense variant in DCLRE1C. Excluded: some indistinguishable V segments such as TRBV6-2 and TRBV6-3.

V shed 3 bases and J shed 4 bases, with 10 bases lying between them. This CDR3 is 15 amino acids long. Germline values: CDR1 MDHEN, CDR2 SYDVKM. The PCR made use of 60 Vbeta and 13 Jbeta primers. Sequencing was performed with immunoSEQ multiplex PCR; in TCRdb, only in-frame clones are kept and a portion is missing. The sample holds about 190,000 clones; about four fifths are singletons and the top ten take around 1.5%. The source material was PBMCs. The clonotype originates from a woman aged 45-59 years in good health and CMV-seronegative. The chain links TRBV28 to TRBJ2-6; tentatively, D is TRBD2 (5 bases). In DNA, the CDR3 is TGTGCCAGCAGTTTTGGAGGCACCGGGGCCAACGTCCTGACTTTC. Amino acids: CASSFGGTGANVLTF. The entire variable domain, with the rest obtained from reference TRBV28 and TRBJ2-6, is as follows: DVKVTQSSRYLVKRTGEKVFLECVQDMDHENMFWYRQDPGLGLRLIYFSYDVKMKEKGDIPEGYSVSREKKERFSLILESASTNQTSMYLCASSFGGTGANVLTFGAGSRLTVL.